The 24 T cell receptor beta chains listed next were all sequenced from one sample in a study of cytomegalovirus exposure and HLA in healthy donors. Method: immunoSEQ multiplex PCR; TCRdb's copy keeps in-frame clones and lacks some. The data show 70,000 to 75,000 clones, 94% seen once. Specimen: PBMCs. The receptor set was obtained from a woman aged 18-35 years in good health and CMV-seronegative.

The genes are TRBV4-3 and TRBJ2-1; tentative D call: TRBD1 (5 bases). The CDR3 sequence is 16 residues long. The germline V gene has CDR1 LGHNA and CDR2 YSLEER. The V gene lost 0 bases and the J gene lost 8 bases, with 17 bases spanning the gap. The chain's CDR3 is CASSQDDGGPRDEQFF. CDR3 sequence (DNA): TGCGCCAGCAGCCAAGATGATGGCGGACCCAGGGATGAGCAGTTCTTC.

The chain uses TRBV28 and TRBJ2-7; 7 nucleotides line up with TRBD1. Unmatched junction bases numbered 8, after V lost 5 bases and J lost 1 base. The CDR3 length is 15 residues. Germline CDR1 MDHEN, CDR2 SYDVKM. CDR3 region: CASSPPGTESYEQYF. The CDR3, as DNA: TGTGCCAGCAGTCCCCCCGGGACAGAGTCCTACGAGCAGTACTTC.

The chain couples TRBV21-1 to TRBJ2-1; TRBD1 is the table's D call and was not checked against the DNA. TRBV21-1 is a documented pseudogene. The CDR3 extends over 16 amino acids. The CDR3 sequence: CASSKDKDRAINEQFF. The CDR3 DNA reads TGTGCCAGCAGCAAAGATAAGGACAGGGCAATCAATGAGCAGTTCTTC.

The V gene is TRBV4-2, the J gene TRBJ1-4, with 7 positions matching TRBD1. V was clipped by 4 bases and J by 4 bases; unmatched bases: 6. The CDR3 is 15 amino acids. Per the germline V gene, CDR1 is LGHNA and CDR2 is YNFKEQ. The CDR3 bases are TGTGCCAGCAGCCCCCCCGGGGACAGTAATGAAAAACTGTTTTTT. Protein sequence: CASSPPGDSNEKLFF.

The V call is TRBV6-1, the J call TRBJ1-1; D gene unclear. The CDR3 loop spans 11 amino acids. The germline V gene has CDR1 MNHNS and CDR2 SASEGT. Trimming removed 8 bases at V and 2 bases at J, with 6 bases between. The CDR3 DNA follows: TGTGCCAGCCTATACAACACTGAAGCTTTCTTT. Translation gives CASLYNTEAFF.

The CDR3: CASSTGTGEHNEQFF. The CDR3 bases are TGTGCCAGCTCAACCGGGACAGGGGAGCACAATGAGCAGTTCTTC. V is TRBV18 and J is TRBJ2-1; 10 bases match TRBD1. Losses at the gene ends were 5 bases for V and 5 bases for J; bases not matched to a gene: 6. In germline, CDR1 is KGHSH, CDR2 LQKENI. CDR3 length equals 15 residues.

The CDR3 region has the DNA TGTGCCAGCAGTGAGTGGGTCGGAAGCCGAGGGAACTATGGCTACACCTTC. This gives the protein CASSEWVGSRGNYGYTF. The rearrangement uses TRBV6-1 and TRBJ1-2; D gene ambiguous. The V end lost 3 bases, the J end lost 2 bases, and 19 bases lay between the germline ends. CDR3 length equals 17 residues. Per the germline V gene, CDR1 is MNHNS and CDR2 is SASEGT.

This chain joins TRBV6-1 and TRBJ2-7; TRBD1 is a possible D gene (6 bases). This CDR3 spans 13 amino acids. Germline-derived CDR1 and CDR2 are MNHNS and SASEGT. V lost 0 bases and J 5 bases, leaving 8 bases between the germline ends. The CDR3: CASSEAGGNEQYF. The CDR3 bases are TGTGCCAGCAGTGAAGCTGGGGGCAACGAGCAGTACTTC.

The chain has TRBV4-1 and TRBJ1-2; D remains unclear. V lost 4 bases, J lost 8 bases, and 14 bases lay in between. There are 13 residues in the CDR3. CDR1 MGHRA and CDR2 YSYEKL come from the germline V gene. This CDR3 reads CASSPLGVGGYTF. The CDR3 DNA is TGCGCCAGCAGCCCCCTAGGCGTAGGAGGCTACACCTTC.

V gene TRBV2 combines with J gene TRBJ2-4; a weak D match, TRBD2 (6 bases). V was pared by 8 bases and J by 0 bases, with 20 bases between. This CDR3 comprises 17 residues. Germline V gives CDR1 SNHLY, CDR2 FYNNEI. Here the CDR3 DNA reads TGTGCCAGCCGCCTCCTTACCGGGGAGGTAGCCAAAAACATTCAGTACTTC. It is translated as CASRLLTGEVAKNIQYF.

The J gene is TRBJ2-3, the V gene TRBV9; D remains unclear. The CDR3 totals 13 residues. Germline V gives CDR1 SGDLS, CDR2 YYNGEE. V lost 0 bases and J lost 4, with 6 bases in between. The CDR3: CASSVELSDTQYF. The CDR3 DNA sequence: TGTGCCAGCAGCGTAGAACTTTCAGATACGCAGTATTTT.

V and J are TRBV6-1 and TRBJ2-2; 11 bases line up with TRBD2. V gave up 6 bases and J gave up 5 bases; unmatched junction bases: 2. CDR1 and CDR2 (germline): MNHNS, SASEGT. The CDR3 is 14 amino acids. Here the CDR3 reads CASSTSGGTGELFF. CDR3 coding DNA: TGTGCCAGCAGCACTAGCGGGGGAACCGGGGAGCTGTTTTTT.

This clone was found once. The rearrangement links TRBV9 to TRBJ2-5; 8 bases match TRBD2. CDR3 length: 15 amino acids. Looked up from germline, CDR1 is SGDLS and CDR2 is YYNGEE. V shed 1 base, J shed 1 base, and the junction held 3 bases outside the gene matches. Here the CDR3 reads CASSVSGGVQETQYF. The DNA for the CDR3 is TGTGCCAGCAGCGTATCGGGAGGGGTCCAAGAGACCCAGTACTTC.

This clone came up once. V is TRBV7-9 and J is TRBJ2-3; D is ambiguous. Looked up from germline, CDR1 is SEHNR and CDR2 is FQNEAQ (reference sequence). Trimming left V 4 bases short and J 6 bases short, with 14 bases between. The CDR3 length is 14 residues. CDR3 sequence: CASSSRIARDTQYF. In DNA form, the CDR3 reads TGTGCCAGCAGCTCTCGAATAGCAAGGGATACGCAGTATTTT.

The chain uses TRBV19 and TRBJ1-1, with 9 bases that match TRBD1. The CDR3 is 14 amino acids. Per germline, CDR1 LNHDA and CDR2 SQIVND (reference sequence). V dropped 9 bases and J dropped 7; count of bases not matched to a gene: 12. In nucleotides, the CDR3 is TGTGCCAGCAAAATGGGGGACAGGGATTTTGAAGCTTTCTTT. Its protein is CASKMGDRDFEAFF. Complete variable domain (other parts from reference TRBV19 and TRBJ1-1): DGGITQSPKYLFRKEGQNVTLSCEQNLNHDAMYWYRQDPGQGLRLIYYSQIVNDFQKGDIAEGYSVSREKKESFPLTVTSAQKNPTAFYLCASKMGDRDFEAFFGQGTRLTVV.

The rearrangement joins TRBV9 to TRBJ2-4; the D gene is possibly TRBD2 (6 bases). Germline V lookup: CDR1 SGDLS, CDR2 YYNGEE. Trimming cost V 2 bases and J 1 base, with 7 bases left between them. The CDR3 is 14 residues long. CDR3 coding DNA: TGTGCCAGCAGCGTCGGAGGGGCCAAAAACATTCAGTACTTC. As protein: CASSVGGAKNIQYF.

The chain couples TRBV9 to TRBJ2-7; TRBD1 is a possible D gene (6 bases). The CDR3 loop spans 12 amino acids. V was trimmed by 1 base and J by 5 bases, leaving 7 bases between them. Per the germline V gene, CDR1 is SGDLS and CDR2 is YYNGEE. CDR3 sequence reads: CASSVSGDEQYF. CDR3 DNA sequence: TGTGCCAGCAGCGTATCAGGGGACGAGCAGTACTTC.

The gene calls are TRBV27 and TRBJ2-3; 8 bases align to TRBD2. Per germline, CDR1 MNHEY and CDR2 SMNVEV (reference sequence). The CDR3 has 19 amino acids. The trim removed 3 bases at V and 6 bases at J, leaving 20 bases unmatched. The CDR3 reads CASSLVFRGTRDNWDTQYF. The CDR3 bases are TGTGCCAGCAGTTTGGTTTTTAGAGGGACTAGAGATAATTGGGATACGCAGTATTTT.

The chain links TRBV9 to TRBJ2-2, with 10 bases aligning to TRBD2. Germline CDR1 and CDR2: SGDLS and YYNGEE. V was clipped by 4 bases and J by 4 bases; unmatched bases: 4. The CDR3 consists of 15 residues. The DNA for the CDR3 is TGTGCCAGCAGCCCTAGGACTAGCGGCACCGGGGAGCTGTTTTTT. As protein: CASSPRTSGTGELFF. Using reference TRBV9 and TRBJ2-2 for the parts outside the CDR3, the full variable domain is DSGVTQTPKHLITATGQRVTLRCSPRSGDLSVYWYQQSLDQGLQFLIQYYNGEERAKGNILERFSAQQFPDLHSELNLSSLELGDSALYFCASSPRTSGTGELFFGEGSRLTVL.

The V and J genes are TRBV29-1 and TRBJ2-3; 7 nucleotides match TRBD2. The CDR3 covers 14 residues. Germline V gene sequence: CDR1 SQVTM, CDR2 ANQGSEA. V was pared by 7 bases and J by 2 bases, with 9 bases of the junction left unmatched. The CDR3 loop reads CSAPGGGFTDTQYF. In nucleotides, the CDR3 is TGCAGCGCCCCCGGCGGGGGATTCACAGATACGCAGTATTTT.

The chain links TRBV19 to TRBJ1-1, with D perhaps matching TRBD1 (6 bases). The V end was cut by 5 bases, the J end by 1 base, with 14 bases between. Germline-derived CDR1 and CDR2 are LNHDA and SQIVND (reference sequence). This CDR3 is 15 amino acids long. The CDR3 DNA reads TGTGCCAGTAGTGCCGGACAGCCCGGGAACACTGAAGCTTTCTTT. Its translation is CASSAGQPGNTEAFF.

V usage is TRBV7-9 and J usage is TRBJ1-2; no clear D. CDR3 length: 16 amino acids. Germline assignment: CDR1 SEHNR and CDR2 FQNEAQ (reference sequence). The V end lost 1 base, the J end lost 2 bases, and 14 bases lay between the germline ends. The CDR3 is CASSLDGLHRNYGYTF. As DNA, the CDR3 is TGTGCCAGCAGCTTAGATGGATTGCACAGAAACTATGGCTACACCTTC.

The rearrangement joins TRBV19 to TRBJ2-1; no firm D call. The germline V and J ends were trimmed by 1 base and 7 bases, with 5 bases remaining between them. Germline lookup yields CDR1 LNHDA and CDR2 SQIVND (reference sequence). The CDR3 runs 12 residues. CDR3 loop: CASSIGGNEQFF. The CDR3 region has the DNA TGTGCCAGTAGTATAGGAGGTAATGAGCAGTTCTTC.

This clone has only one observation. This sequence joins TRBV7-8 and TRBJ1-1, with 7 bases fitting TRBD1. With V trimmed by 5 bases and J by 8 bases, 8 bases remained unmatched. From germline, CDR1 is SGHVS and CDR2 FQNEAQ. The CDR3 is made up of 13 amino acids. Written as DNA, the CDR3 is TGTGCCAGCAGCCATAGACAGGGATTAGAAGCTTTCTTT. It is translated as CASSHRQGLEAFF. Together with reference TRBV7-8 and TRBJ1-1, the CDR3 gives the full variable domain: GAGVSQSPRYKVAKRGQDVALRCDPISGHVSLFWYQQALGQGPEFLTYFQNEAQLDKSGLPSDRFFAERPEGSVSTLKIQRTQQEDSAVYLCASSHRQGLEAFFGQGTRLTVV.